This T cell receptor (beta chain) was identified during a study of regulatory T cells in long-lasting Graves disease. Study observations and caveats: Among samples with persistent disease, TRBV28, TRBJ1-2 and TRBJ2-5 were favored. With 2,500 to 3,500 shared public clonotypes, persistent patients exceeded new patients, who shared about a thousand.

CDR1 and CDR2 (germline): SGHVS, FQNEAQ. Deletions cut 0 bases from V and 7 bases from J, with 19 bases between. This CDR3 comprises 17 residues. The time point: newly diagnosed GD, antithyroid drugs for less than 3 months. TCR sequences were obtained from RNA taken from PBMCs. EDTA tubes collected approximately 10 milliliters of peripheral blood. This clonotype was detected only a few times. Its antigen is not known. According to the study, TCR beta libraries were built with iRepertoire HTBI primers and CDR3-region Arm-PCR. Each CDR3 protein is one row after TCRdb ran MiXCR on the multiplex PCR reads. Among 350,000 to 500,000 distinct CDR3 sequences listed, 14% were seen once. This same sample was also part of a study on T cells in Graves' hyperthyroidism and ophthalmopathy.

The sequencing used peripheral blood mononuclear cells (PBMCs), collected at new diagnosis, from a patient treated with antithyroid drugs. The source of this sequence is a woman aged 45-65 years with Graves disease. V usage is TRBV7-8 and J usage is TRBJ1-5; the D is unclear. This chain's CDR3 is CASSLAEGWAIIQPQHF. The CDR3 DNA follows: TGTGCCAGCAGCTTAGCCGAGGGTTGGGCAATTATACAGCCCCAGCATTTT.